The clone carrying this T cell receptor beta chain was recorded once. One Seattle source followed patients from active infection through their disease course. CDR3 length: 14 amino acids. Trimming pared 4 bases from V and 4 bases from J, leaving 10 bases between. Germline lookup yields CDR1 KGHSH and CDR2 LQKENI. In the study's own analysis: Amplification with reference gene primers provided the estimates of nucleated cell counts. Clones were sequenced by immunoSEQ multiplex PCR, and TCRdb holds only the in-frame ones, with some missing. V, J and clone size reflect that table, while D and trimming were determined from the DNA. This sample has around 260,000 clones, with around 90% found just once. The sample belongs to a study of blood T cell repertoires in COVID-19. Study-level background: Samples taken during acute and convalescent COVID-19 were collected in the United States, Italy and Spain. T cells, B-cell-depleted T cells, or PBMCs supplied cDNA or gDNA.

This sequence originates from a woman in her 70s with COVID-19, enrolled during active disease. The chain joins TRBV18 to TRBJ2-2; the D gene is possibly TRBD1 (6 bases). The sequencing input was peripheral blood. CDR3 in DNA: TGTGCCAGCTCACAGGGGGACGGCACCGGGGAGCTGTTTTTT. The encoded protein is CASSQGDGTGELFF.